This TCR beta chain stems from a study of shared clonotypes between healthy human individuals. Division of CD4+ cells produced a CD45RA+ naive subset and a CD45RA-negative memory subset. The CDR3 runs to 10 residues. CDR1 is SQVTM, CDR2 ANQGSEA, per germline. The V end was cut by 4 bases, the J end by 4 bases, with 4 bases between. The protocol was immunoSEQ multiplex PCR, while the TCRdb copy is restricted to in-frame clones and leaves out a portion. This table holds about 2.4 million clones, 93% found once. The sequence derives from a man younger than 35 in good health. Some clones in this sample may be carry-over from other donors' samples. The chain uses TRBV29-1 and TRBJ1-2; D is unresolved. Input material: naive CD4+ T cells from PBMCs. Subset in this sample: CD45RA+ positively selected. CDR3 nucleotide sequence: TGCAGCGTTGCCTTCTATGGCTACACCTTC. It encodes CSVAFYGYTF.